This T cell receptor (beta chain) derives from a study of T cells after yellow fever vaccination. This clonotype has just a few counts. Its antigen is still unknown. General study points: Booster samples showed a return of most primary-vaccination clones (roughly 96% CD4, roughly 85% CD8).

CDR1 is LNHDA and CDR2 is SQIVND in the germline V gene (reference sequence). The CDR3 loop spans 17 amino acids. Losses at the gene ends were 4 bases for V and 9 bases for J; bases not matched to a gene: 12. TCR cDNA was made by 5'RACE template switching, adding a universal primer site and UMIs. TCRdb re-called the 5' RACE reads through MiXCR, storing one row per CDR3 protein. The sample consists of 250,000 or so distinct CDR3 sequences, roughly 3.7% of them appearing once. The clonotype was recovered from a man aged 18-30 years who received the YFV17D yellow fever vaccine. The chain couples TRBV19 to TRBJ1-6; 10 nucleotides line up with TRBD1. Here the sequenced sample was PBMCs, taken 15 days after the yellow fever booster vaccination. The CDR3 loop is CASSSINYRTGGSPLHF. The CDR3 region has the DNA TGTGCCAGTAGTAGTATAAACTACCGGACAGGGGGTTCACCCCTCCACTTT.